The rows below give T cell receptor beta chains drawn from one sample of a study of Ad26.COV2.S vaccination and SARS-CoV-2 variants. Some clones are missing from TCRdb's copy, which holds only in-frame ones; the method was immunoSEQ multiplex PCR. The sample records hundreds of thousands of clones, around 87% being singletons. The starting material was peripheral blood, obtained in a trial of Ad26.COV2.S vaccine versus placebo. These TCRs come from a person between 18 and 65 years old who received the Ad26.COV2.S COVID-19 vaccine or a placebo. Both conserved end residues are part of each CDR3. Fields, in order: clone size, D gene, V gene, J gene, CDR3 protein, CDR3 DNA. D genes are given only for firm matches. Only some rows state a clone size, as once, few, many or a class for expanded clones.

abundance: NA
d_gene: TRBD1
v_gene: TRBV5-6
j_gene: TRBJ1-2
CDR3aa: CASSSRQGPRNYGYTF
CDR3nt: TGTGCCAGCAGCTCCCGACAGGGCCCGAGAAACTATGGCTACACCTTC

abundance: NA
d_gene: TRBD1
v_gene: TRBV30
j_gene: TRBJ2-4
CDR3aa: CAWSDPGGADIQYF
CDR3nt: TGTGCCTGGAGTGACCCAGGGGGCGCGGACATTCAGTACTTC

abundance: many
d_gene: NA
v_gene: TRBV7-2
j_gene: TRBJ1-2
CDR3aa: CASSLAQRQYGYTF
CDR3nt: TGTGCCAGCAGCTTAGCCCAGCGGCAGTATGGCTACACCTTC

abundance: NA
d_gene: NA
v_gene: TRBV4-2
j_gene: TRBJ1-1
CDR3aa: CASSQVEEGQGAFF
CDR3nt: TGTGCCAGCAGCCAAGTTGAGGAGGGGCAGGGAGCTTTCTTT

abundance: NA
d_gene: TRBD1
v_gene: TRBV7-2
j_gene: TRBJ1-2
CDR3aa: CASSPPTGVDGYTF
CDR3nt: TGTGCCAGCAGCCCACCGACAGGGGTCGATGGCTACACCTTC

abundance: NA
d_gene: NA
v_gene: TRBV6-1
j_gene: TRBJ2-1
CDR3aa: CASSEGQGRMGEQFF
CDR3nt: TGTGCCAGCAGTGAAGGGCAGGGGCGTATGGGGGAGCAGTTCTTC

abundance: NA
d_gene: NA
v_gene: TRBV30
j_gene: TRBJ2-2
CDR3aa: CAWSPPAGELFF
CDR3nt: TGTGCCTGGAGTCCCCCGGCCGGGGAGCTGTTTTTT

abundance: NA
d_gene: TRBD1
v_gene: TRBV19
j_gene: TRBJ1-5
CDR3aa: CATVGTGSYYGNQPQHF
CDR3nt: TGTGCCACCGTGGGGACAGGGTCGTATTATGGCAATCAGCCCCAGCATTTT

abundance: NA
d_gene: TRBD1
v_gene: TRBV28
j_gene: TRBJ1-5
CDR3aa: CASSSLGGGFQPQHF
CDR3nt: TGTGCCAGCAGTTCCCTGGGAGGGGGCTTTCAGCCCCAGCATTTT

abundance: NA
d_gene: NA
v_gene: TRBV6-6
j_gene: TRBJ1-2
CDR3aa: CASSSGVLGYGYTF
CDR3nt: TGTGCCAGCAGCTCAGGGGTTTTGGGCTATGGCTACACCTTC

abundance: NA
d_gene: NA
v_gene: TRBV6-1
j_gene: TRBJ1-5
CDR3aa: CASSVDPWGVNQPQHF
CDR3nt: TGTGCCAGCAGTGTGGACCCGTGGGGGGTGAATCAGCCCCAGCATTTT

abundance: few
d_gene: NA
v_gene: TRBV6-1
j_gene: TRBJ1-2
CDR3aa: CASSEAGNYGYTF
CDR3nt: TGTGCCAGCAGTGAGGCGGGGAACTATGGCTACACCTTC

abundance: NA
d_gene: NA
v_gene: TRBV5-6
j_gene: TRBJ1-1
CDR3aa: CASSSLGAQNTEAFF
CDR3nt: TGTGCCAGCAGCTCTCTGGGAGCACAGAACACTGAAGCTTTCTTT

abundance: once
d_gene: NA
v_gene: TRBV3-1/TRBV3-2
j_gene: TRBJ2-6
CDR3aa: CASSQAGGRSSGANVLTF
CDR3nt: TGTGCCAGCAGCCAAGCTGGGGGGCGAAGCTCTGGGGCCAACGTCCTGACTTTC

abundance: NA
d_gene: NA
v_gene: TRBV9
j_gene: TRBJ1-3
CDR3aa: CASSVGGQGAFWGNTIYF
CDR3nt: TGTGCCAGCAGCGTAGGAGGGCAGGGTGCTTTTTGGGGGAACACCATATATTTT

abundance: once
d_gene: NA
v_gene: TRBV29-1
j_gene: TRBJ2-7
CDR3aa: CSVQGDPGQAGGLSYEQYF
CDR3nt: TGCAGCGTTCAGGGGGACCCGGGACAGGCGGGGGGGCTCTCCTACGAGCAGTACTTC

abundance: NA
d_gene: NA
v_gene: TRBV29-1
j_gene: TRBJ2-1
CDR3aa: CSVDRASSYNEQFF
CDR3nt: TGCAGCGTTGACAGGGCAAGCTCCTACAATGAGCAGTTCTTC

abundance: few
d_gene: NA
v_gene: TRBV7-9
j_gene: TRBJ1-2
CDR3aa: CASSPGSYGYTF
CDR3nt: TGTGCCAGCAGCCCAGGGTCCTATGGCTACACCTTC

abundance: NA
d_gene: TRBD1
v_gene: TRBV11-2
j_gene: TRBJ2-7
CDR3aa: CASSTGQGNEQYF
CDR3nt: TGTGCCAGCAGCACGGGACAGGGCAACGAGCAGTACTTC

abundance: once
d_gene: NA
v_gene: TRBV29-1
j_gene: TRBJ1-4
CDR3aa: CSVEDWVEGSRVFF
CDR3nt: TGCAGCGTTGAAGATTGGGTGGAGGGCTCTCGGGTGTTTTTT

abundance: NA
d_gene: NA
v_gene: TRBV18
j_gene: TRBJ1-1
CDR3aa: CASSPPGQMNTEAFF
CDR3nt: TGTGCCAGCTCACCCCCAGGACAGATGAACACTGAAGCTTTCTTT

abundance: once
d_gene: NA
v_gene: TRBV5-1
j_gene: TRBJ2-5
CDR3aa: CASSATTAWETQYF
CDR3nt: TGCGCCAGCAGCGCCACTACGGCCTGGGAGACCCAGTACTTC

abundance: NA
d_gene: TRBD1
v_gene: TRBV5-6
j_gene: TRBJ1-6
CDR3aa: CASSWDRGHNSPLHF
CDR3nt: TGTGCCAGCAGCTGGGACAGGGGGCATAATTCACCCCTCCACTTT

abundance: NA
d_gene: NA
v_gene: TRBV19
j_gene: TRBJ1-1
CDR3aa: CASSVTAVNTEAFF
CDR3nt: TGTGCCAGTAGTGTGACAGCGGTGAACACTGAAGCTTTCTTT

abundance: many
d_gene: NA
v_gene: TRBV7-9
j_gene: TRBJ1-1
CDR3aa: CASSQDGTNTEAFF
CDR3nt: TGTGCCAGCTCCCAGGACGGGACGAACACTGAAGCTTTCTTT

abundance: NA
d_gene: TRBD2
v_gene: TRBV5-1
j_gene: TRBJ2-1
CDR3aa: CASSSSGTGGNEQFF
CDR3nt: TGCGCCAGCAGCTCAAGCGGGACCGGGGGGAATGAGCAGTTCTTC

abundance: NA
d_gene: TRBD2
v_gene: TRBV5-1
j_gene: TRBJ2-7
CDR3aa: CASSGGTSGPYEQYF
CDR3nt: TGCGCCAGCAGCGGCGGGACTAGCGGGCCCTACGAGCAGTACTTC

abundance: NA
d_gene: TRBD2
v_gene: TRBV19
j_gene: TRBJ2-1
CDR3aa: CASSTRTSGRPWDEQFF
CDR3nt: TGTGCCAGTAGTACCCGGACTAGCGGGAGACCGTGGGATGAGCAGTTCTTC

abundance: NA
d_gene: NA
v_gene: TRBV5-6
j_gene: TRBJ1-2
CDR3aa: CASSLQGGYTF
CDR3nt: TGTGCCAGCAGCTTGCAGGGCGGCTACACCTTC

abundance: once
d_gene: NA
v_gene: TRBV5-1
j_gene: TRBJ2-5
CDR3aa: CASSSEGGHQETQYF
CDR3nt: TGCGCCAGCAGCTCCGAGGGGGGACATCAAGAGACCCAGTACTTC

abundance: NA
d_gene: TRBD1
v_gene: TRBV7-8
j_gene: TRBJ2-2
CDR3aa: CASSPRDRGTNTGELFF
CDR3nt: TGTGCCAGCAGCCCGCGAGACAGGGGGACCAACACCGGGGAGCTGTTTTTT

abundance: NA
d_gene: NA
v_gene: TRBV30
j_gene: TRBJ1-5
CDR3aa: CAWRGQGSNQPQHF
CDR3nt: TGTGCCTGGAGAGGGCAGGGGAGCAATCAGCCCCAGCATTTT

abundance: NA
d_gene: NA
v_gene: TRBV10-2
j_gene: TRBJ2-1
CDR3aa: CASRGSENEQFF
CDR3nt: TGCGCCAGCAGGGGGTCTGAGAATGAGCAGTTCTTC

abundance: NA
d_gene: NA
v_gene: TRBV5-4
j_gene: TRBJ2-7
CDR3aa: CASSSLDDDEQYF
CDR3nt: TGTGCCAGCAGCTCCCTGGACGACGATGAGCAGTACTTC

abundance: NA
d_gene: TRBD2
v_gene: TRBV20-1
j_gene: TRBJ2-5
CDR3aa: CSASRTSGGYQETQYF
CDR3nt: TGCAGTGCTAGTAGGACTAGCGGAGGGTACCAAGAGACCCAGTACTTC

abundance: NA
d_gene: TRBD2
v_gene: TRBV18
j_gene: TRBJ2-1
CDR3aa: CASSPRLAGSSYNEQFF
CDR3nt: TGTGCCAGCTCACCCCGACTAGCGGGGAGCTCCTACAATGAGCAGTTCTTC

abundance: NA
d_gene: NA
v_gene: TRBV5-4
j_gene: TRBJ1-2
CDR3aa: CASSVRGTDGYTF
CDR3nt: TGTGCCAGCAGCGTGAGAGGGACGGATGGCTACACCTTC

abundance: NA
d_gene: NA
v_gene: TRBV12-3/TRBV12-4
j_gene: TRBJ2-2
CDR3aa: CASRSGMTGELFF
CDR3nt: TGTGCCAGCAGATCAGGGATGACCGGGGAGCTGTTTTTT

abundance: NA
d_gene: NA
v_gene: TRBV9
j_gene: TRBJ1-1
CDR3aa: CASSPGPTEAFF
CDR3nt: TGTGCCAGCAGCCCAGGGCCCACTGAAGCTTTCTTT

abundance: NA
d_gene: NA
v_gene: TRBV2
j_gene: TRBJ1-2
CDR3aa: CASRGSANYGYTF
CDR3nt: TGTGCCAGCAGGGGCTCAGCTAACTATGGCTACACCTTC

abundance: NA
d_gene: TRBD1
v_gene: TRBV5-6
j_gene: TRBJ2-5
CDR3aa: CASSRDRGKETQYF
CDR3nt: TGTGCCAGCAGCCGGGACAGGGGGAAAGAGACCCAGTACTTC

abundance: NA
d_gene: NA
v_gene: TRBV28
j_gene: TRBJ2-7
CDR3aa: CASSSFGWEQYF
CDR3nt: TGTGCCAGCAGTTCCTTCGGGTGGGAGCAGTACTTC

abundance: NA
d_gene: NA
v_gene: TRBV7-6
j_gene: TRBJ2-5
CDR3aa: CASSRGQQETQYF
CDR3nt: TGTGCCAGCAGCCGAGGGCAACAAGAGACCCAGTACTTC

abundance: NA
d_gene: TRBD2
v_gene: TRBV14
j_gene: TRBJ2-3
CDR3aa: CASSQVSAGVSQYF
CDR3nt: TGTGCCAGCAGCCAAGTATCAGCGGGGGTCTCCCAGTATTTT

abundance: NA
d_gene: NA
v_gene: TRBV19
j_gene: TRBJ2-1
CDR3aa: CASSISGRSSYNEQFF
CDR3nt: TGTGCCAGTAGCATTTCGGGACGGAGCTCCTACAATGAGCAGTTCTTC

abundance: NA
d_gene: NA
v_gene: TRBV4-1
j_gene: TRBJ2-2
CDR3aa: CASSLLTGEVTGELFF
CDR3nt: TGCGCCAGCAGTCTATTAACAGGGGAGGTCACCGGGGAGCTGTTTTTT

abundance: once
d_gene: TRBD1
v_gene: TRBV29-1
j_gene: TRBJ1-3
CDR3aa: CSVSIQGFSGNTIYF
CDR3nt: TGCAGCGTGTCGATACAGGGGTTCTCTGGAAACACCATATATTTT